This TCR beta chain was observed in a study of cytomegalovirus exposure and HLA in healthy donors. Trimming took 1 base from V and 4 from J, leaving 15 bases between them. The CDR3 consists of 16 residues. The germline V gene encodes CDR1 SGDLS and CDR2 YYNGEE. Assay used: immunoSEQ multiplex PCR; TCRdb lists only in-frame clones, some missing. The sample includes 200,000 to 250,000 clones, over 80% of them seen just once. Notes on this clone: The antigen is not known.

Points from the study as a whole: The study designated 150 to 200 TCR beta chains cytomegalovirus-associated. Subsequent analysis of the 120 or so validation repertoires found a tendency for first-cohort TCR clusters to co-occur.

The donors were in the roughly 110-subject validation cohort; that cohort was separate from the 666-subject first cohort. This sequence was found in a woman between 18 and 30 years old in good health and CMV-seronegative. The sequencing input was PBMCs. The chain combines TRBV9 with TRBJ2-1; D unclear. In DNA form, the CDR3 reads TGTGCCAGCAGCGTACAGCCTAGTACTGCGTACAATGAGCAGTTCTTC. Protein product: CASSVQPSTAYNEQFF.